Below are 15 T cell receptor beta chains sequenced from a single sample in a study of molecular identifiers for immune sequencing clone quantification. TCRdb passed the PCR reads through MiXCR, listing each CDR3 protein once. The sample yields some 320,000 distinct CDR3 sequences, roughly a fifth seen once. Sequenced input: naive CD8+ T cells from blood, with Jurkat cell RNA spiked in. As to subset: FACS-sorted CD8+CD4-CCR7+CD45RA+ naive T cells. The receptors stem from a human donor in good health. Some libraries in this study had Jurkat cell RNA spiked in.

This clonotype occurred many times. The V gene is TRBV20-1, the J gene TRBJ2-3, with 8 bases fitting TRBD2. Germline trimming cut 6 bases from V and 5 bases from J; bases unmatched to any gene: 7. Germline CDR1 reads DFQATT; CDR2 reads SNEGSKA (reference sequence). The CDR3 extends over 13 amino acids. The CDR3 loop reads CSARERELDTQYF. The DNA of the CDR3 is TGCAGTGCCCGCGAGCGGGAGTTAGATACGCAGTATTTT.

This clonotype occurred many times. This chain uses TRBV6-2 or TRBV6-3 with TRBJ2-5, with 10 bases aligning to TRBD1. The V gene's germline CDR1 is MNHEY and CDR2 SVGEGT. The CDR3 is 16 amino acids. After removal of 6 bases from V and 3 bases from J, the junction contained 10 bases not matched to a gene. The DNA of the CDR3 is TGTGCCAGCAGACCCCTACCGGGACAGGGGAAAGAGACCCAGTACTTC. This sequence encodes CASRPLPGQGKETQYF.

The sample holds a few counts of this clonotype. This rearrangement joins TRBV6-2 or TRBV6-3 to TRBJ2-1, with D uncertain. Germline CDR1 is MNHEY and CDR2 is SVGEGT. V was trimmed by 6 bases and J by 9 bases, leaving 12 bases between them. The length of the CDR3 is 12 residues. CDR3 sequence: CASRTAVPEQFF. CDR3 coding DNA: TGTGCCAGCAGAACTGCTGTACCTGAGCAGTTCTTC.

This clonotype has a count of ten or more. V and J are TRBV7-9 and TRBJ2-1, with D possibly TRBD2 on 6 matching bases. Looked up from germline, CDR1 is SEHNR and CDR2 is FQNEAQ (reference sequence). The V end lost 4 bases, the J end lost 1 base, and 17 bases lay between the germline ends. The CDR3 consists of 17 residues. CDR3 nucleotides: TGTGCCAGCAGCTCATCGGCGATAGCGGAGTCCTACAATGAGCAGTTCTTC. Its protein is CASSSSAIAESYNEQFF.

The CDR3 protein is CASSFTAGFYEQYF. Written as DNA, the CDR3 is TGTGCCAGCAGTTTCACGGCGGGGTTTTACGAGCAGTACTTC. The gene calls are TRBV27 and TRBJ2-7, with D maybe TRBD2 (6 bases). Germline CDR1 reads MNHEY; CDR2 reads SMNVEV (reference sequence). The germline V and J ends were trimmed by 3 bases and 4 bases, with 13 bases remaining between them. CDR3 size: 14 residues.

The CDR3 DNA reads as TGTGCCAGCGGCCCCCGGGACAGCTACGAGCAGTACTTC. It specifies CASGPRDSYEQYF. The chain carries TRBV9 and TRBJ2-7; TRBD1 aligns across 7 bases. Trimming took 7 bases from V and 3 from J; bases not matched to a gene: 7. This CDR3 has 13 residues. CDR1 SGDLS and CDR2 YYNGEE come from the germline V gene.

Details on this clonotype: A much bigger clone sits one base away, suggesting this may be a read error. This CDR3 fails to terminate in the conserved phenylalanine or tryptophan, so it likely reflects a read error. The V gene is TRBV7-9, the J gene TRBJ1-1, with D unclear. Germline values: CDR1 SEHNR, CDR2 FQNEAQ (reference sequence). The CDR3 contains 13 residues. Trimming stripped 2 bases from V and 7 bases from J, with 11 bases between. CDR3: CASSLSLGGEAFS. CDR3 in DNA: TGTGCCAGCAGCTTATCGCTGGGAGGTGAAGCTTTCTCT.

This clonotype was counted ten times or more. The chain carries TRBV7-6 and TRBJ2-3; D uncertain. CDR3 length: 15 residues. The ends were cut back, 3 bases at V and 2 bases at J, with 12 bases in the middle. Germline V gives CDR1 SGHVS, CDR2 FNYEAQ. The CDR3: CASSFLGSNTDTQYF. The CDR3 DNA follows: TGTGCCAGCAGCTTTCTTGGGTCCAACACAGATACGCAGTATTTT.

In the case of this clonotype: With a much larger clone just one base away, this may be a read error. The chain joins TRBV6-6 to TRBJ1-1; perhaps TRBD1 as D (5 bases). The germline gives CDR1 MNHNY, CDR2 SVGAGI (reference sequence). This CDR3 has 13 residues. The CDR3 sequence is CASSYSQGSETFF. The CDR3 nucleotides read TGTGCCAGCAGTTACTCTCAGGGCTCTGAAACTTTCTTT.

In this sample, this clonotype turned up many times. The J gene is TRBJ2-3, the V gene TRBV7-6; no definite D call. V was pared by 2 bases and J by 4 bases, with 16 bases between. Germline values: CDR1 SGHVS, CDR2 FNYEAQ. The CDR3 consists of 16 residues. The chain's CDR3 is CASSLFTQAPADTQYF. The CDR3 nucleotides read TGTGCCAGCAGCTTATTCACCCAGGCTCCTGCAGATACGCAGTATTTT.

CDR3 protein: CASAMAGVMEDEQFF. DNA of the CDR3: TGTGCCAGCGCCATGGCGGGAGTAATGGAGGATGAGCAGTTCTTC. The chain combines TRBV5-4 with TRBJ2-1, with 7 positions matching TRBD2. Germline V lookup: CDR1 SGHNT, CDR2 YYREEE (reference sequence). Germline trimming cut 7 bases from V and 8 bases from J; bases unmatched to any gene: 15. The CDR3 loop spans 15 amino acids.

This clonotype was seen ten or more times. DNA of the CDR3: TGCGCCAGCAGCTTGGGAGCGGGAGAGAGGAATGAGCAGTTCTTC. Translating gives CASSLGAGERNEQFF. The chain joins TRBV5-1 to TRBJ2-1; 8 nucleotides agree with TRBD2. CDR1 SGHRS and CDR2 YFSETQ come from the germline V gene. The CDR3 runs 15 residues. Unmatched junction bases numbered 6, after V lost 0 bases and J lost 7 bases.

Many counts were recorded for this clonotype. This rearrangement joins TRBV5-1 to TRBJ2-3; 10 bases match TRBD2. The CDR3 has 16 amino acids. Germline V gives CDR1 SGHRS, CDR2 YFSETQ. Germline trimming cut 4 bases from V and 1 base from J; bases unmatched to any gene: 6. The CDR3 region is CASSPTGTSGTDTQYF. DNA for the CDR3: TGCGCCAGCAGCCCGACCGGGACTAGCGGCACAGATACGCAGTATTTT.

In this sample, this clonotype turned up many times. V and J are TRBV7-9 and TRBJ2-5; 7 nucleotides agree with TRBD1. Losses at the gene ends were 5 bases for V and 1 base for J; bases not matched to a gene: 10. CDR3 length: 16 residues. Germline assignment: CDR1 SEHNR and CDR2 FQNEAQ (reference sequence). This chain's CDR3 is CASSTLLQGSQETQYF. The CDR3 DNA follows: TGTGCCAGCAGCACCTTATTACAGGGGTCCCAAGAGACCCAGTACTTC.

There are many counts of this clonotype. The chain recombines TRBV6-5 with TRBJ2-2; D possibly corresponds to TRBD1 (5 bases). The CDR3 contains 15 residues. CDR1 MNHEY and CDR2 SVGAGI come from the germline V gene. V was cut by 2 bases and J by 3 bases, with 10 bases left in between. CDR3 DNA: TGTGCCAGCAGTTACGACAGTGGGGACACCGGGGAGCTGTTTTTT. Amino acids: CASSYDSGDTGELFF.